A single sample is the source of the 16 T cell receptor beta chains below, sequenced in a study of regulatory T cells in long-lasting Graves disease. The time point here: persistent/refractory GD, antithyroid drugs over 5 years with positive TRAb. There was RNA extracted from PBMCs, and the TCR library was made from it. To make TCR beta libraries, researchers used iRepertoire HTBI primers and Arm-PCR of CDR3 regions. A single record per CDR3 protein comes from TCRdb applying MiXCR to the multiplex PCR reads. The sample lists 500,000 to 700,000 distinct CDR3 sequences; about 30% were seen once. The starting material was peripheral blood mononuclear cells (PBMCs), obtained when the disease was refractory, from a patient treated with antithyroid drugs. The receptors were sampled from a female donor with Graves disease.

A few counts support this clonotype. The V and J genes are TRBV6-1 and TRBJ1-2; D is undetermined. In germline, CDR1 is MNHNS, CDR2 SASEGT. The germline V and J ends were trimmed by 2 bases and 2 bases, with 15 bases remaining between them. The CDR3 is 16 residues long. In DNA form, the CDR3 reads TGTGCCAGCAGTGAAACCCGGGTTCTGGGAAACTATGGCTACACCTTC. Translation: CASSETRVLGNYGYTF.

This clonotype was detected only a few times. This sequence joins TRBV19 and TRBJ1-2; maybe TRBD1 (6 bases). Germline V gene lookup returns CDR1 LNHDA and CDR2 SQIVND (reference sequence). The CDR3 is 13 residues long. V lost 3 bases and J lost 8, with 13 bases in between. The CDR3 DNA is TGTGCCAGTAGTATGGGCCAGGGGAGAGGCTACACCTTC. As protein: CASSMGQGRGYTF.

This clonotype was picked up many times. The CDR3 DNA reads TGTGCCAGCAGTTCCGGGCCCCTTAATTCACCCCTCCACTTT. This translates into CASSSGPLNSPLHF. This chain uses TRBV6-5 with TRBJ1-6; D remains ambiguous. V lost 4 bases, J lost 6 bases, and 10 bases lay in between. The CDR3 sequence is 14 residues long. Looked up from germline, CDR1 is MNHEY and CDR2 is SVGAGI.

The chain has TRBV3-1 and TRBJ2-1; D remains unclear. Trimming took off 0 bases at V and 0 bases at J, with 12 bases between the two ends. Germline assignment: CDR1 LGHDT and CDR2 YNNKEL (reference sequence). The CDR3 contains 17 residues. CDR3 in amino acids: CASSQDPGESSYNEQFF. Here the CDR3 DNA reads TGTGCCAGCAGCCAAGATCCGGGCGAGAGCTCCTACAATGAGCAGTTCTTC.

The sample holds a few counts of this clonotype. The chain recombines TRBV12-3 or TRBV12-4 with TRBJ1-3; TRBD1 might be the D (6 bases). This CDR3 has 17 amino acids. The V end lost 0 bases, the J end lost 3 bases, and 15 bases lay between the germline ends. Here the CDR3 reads CASSLAGRGGFGNTIYF. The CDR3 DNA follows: TGTGCCAGCAGTTTAGCGGGCAGGGGTGGCTTTGGAAACACCATATATTTT.

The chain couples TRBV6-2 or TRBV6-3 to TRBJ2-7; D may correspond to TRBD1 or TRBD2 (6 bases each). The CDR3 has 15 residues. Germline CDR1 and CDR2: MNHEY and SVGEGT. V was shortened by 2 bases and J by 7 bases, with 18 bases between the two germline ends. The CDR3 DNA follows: TGTGCCAGCAGTTACGGGGGGCCCCATCAGGGTGAGCAGTACTTC. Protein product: CASSYGGPHQGEQYF.

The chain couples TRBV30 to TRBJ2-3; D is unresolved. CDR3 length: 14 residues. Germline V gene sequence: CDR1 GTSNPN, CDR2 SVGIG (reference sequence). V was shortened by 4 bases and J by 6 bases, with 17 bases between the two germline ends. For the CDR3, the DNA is TGTGCCTGGACCCCCCCAAATCTCAGGGATACGCAGTATTTT. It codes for CAWTPPNLRDTQYF. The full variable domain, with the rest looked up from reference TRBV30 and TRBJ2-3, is SQTIHQWPATLVQPVGSPLSLECTVEGTSNPNLYWYRQAAGRGLQLLFYSVGIGQISSEVPQNLSASRPQDRQFILSSKKLLLSDSGFYLCAWTPPNLRDTQYFGPGTRLTVL.

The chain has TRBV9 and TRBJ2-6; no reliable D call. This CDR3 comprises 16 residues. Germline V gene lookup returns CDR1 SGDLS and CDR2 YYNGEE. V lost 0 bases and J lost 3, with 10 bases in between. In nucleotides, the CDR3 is TGTGCCAGCAGCGTAGGGGCAGCCCTTGGGGCCAACGTCCTGACTTTC. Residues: CASSVGAALGANVLTF.

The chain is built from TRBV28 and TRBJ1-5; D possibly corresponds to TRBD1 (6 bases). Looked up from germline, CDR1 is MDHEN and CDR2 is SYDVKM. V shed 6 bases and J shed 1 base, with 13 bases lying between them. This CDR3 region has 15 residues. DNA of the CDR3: TGTGCCAGCAGAAAGAGGGGGGAAAGCAATCAGCCCCAGCATTTT. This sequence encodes CASRKRGESNQPQHF.

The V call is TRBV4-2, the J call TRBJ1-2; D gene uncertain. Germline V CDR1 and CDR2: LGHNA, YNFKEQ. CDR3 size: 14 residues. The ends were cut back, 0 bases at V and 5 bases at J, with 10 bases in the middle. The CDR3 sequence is CASSQDVDGYGYTF. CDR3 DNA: TGTGCCAGCAGCCAAGATGTTGACGGATATGGCTACACCTTC.

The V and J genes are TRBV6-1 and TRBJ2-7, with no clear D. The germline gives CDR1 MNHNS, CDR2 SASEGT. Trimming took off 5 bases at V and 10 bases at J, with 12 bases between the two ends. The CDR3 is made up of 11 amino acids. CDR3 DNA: TGTGCCAGCAGTCAACCGGGCCTTCAGTACTTC. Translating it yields CASSQPGLQYF.

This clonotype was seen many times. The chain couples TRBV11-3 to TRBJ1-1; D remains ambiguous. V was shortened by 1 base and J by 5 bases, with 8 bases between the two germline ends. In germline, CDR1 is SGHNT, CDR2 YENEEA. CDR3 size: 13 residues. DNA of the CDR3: TGTGCCAGCAGCTTAGCACGAACAACTGAAGCTTTCTTT. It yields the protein CASSLARTTEAFF.

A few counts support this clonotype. CDR3 DNA sequence: TGCAGTGCCGCGACAGGGGAGAGCAATCAGCCCCAGCATTTT. Protein: CSAATGESNQPQHF. The J gene is TRBJ1-5, the V gene TRBV20-1, with 8 bases lining up with TRBD1. Losses at the gene ends were 6 bases for V and 1 base for J; bases not matched to a gene: 5. Germline CDR1 DFQATT, CDR2 SNEGSKA (reference sequence). This CDR3 is 14 amino acids long.

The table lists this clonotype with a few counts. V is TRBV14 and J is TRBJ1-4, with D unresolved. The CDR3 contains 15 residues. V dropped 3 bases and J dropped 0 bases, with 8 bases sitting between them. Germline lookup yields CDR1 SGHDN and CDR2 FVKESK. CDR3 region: CASSQVPATNEKLFF. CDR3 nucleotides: TGTGCCAGCAGCCAGGTACCGGCAACTAATGAAAAACTGTTTTTT.

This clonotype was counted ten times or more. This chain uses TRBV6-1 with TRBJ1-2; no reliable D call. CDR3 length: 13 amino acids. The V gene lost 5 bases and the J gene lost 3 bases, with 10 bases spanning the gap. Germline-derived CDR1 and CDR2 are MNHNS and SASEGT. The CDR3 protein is CASSPGDYYGYTF. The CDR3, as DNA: TGTGCCAGCAGTCCTGGAGACTACTATGGCTACACCTTC.

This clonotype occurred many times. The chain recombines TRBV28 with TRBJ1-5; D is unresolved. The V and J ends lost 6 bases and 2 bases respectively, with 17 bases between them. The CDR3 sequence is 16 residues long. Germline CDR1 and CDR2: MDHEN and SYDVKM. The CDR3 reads CASSLRALMGNQPQHF. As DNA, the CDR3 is TGTGCCAGCAGCTTACGGGCTCTCATGGGCAATCAGCCCCAGCATTTT.